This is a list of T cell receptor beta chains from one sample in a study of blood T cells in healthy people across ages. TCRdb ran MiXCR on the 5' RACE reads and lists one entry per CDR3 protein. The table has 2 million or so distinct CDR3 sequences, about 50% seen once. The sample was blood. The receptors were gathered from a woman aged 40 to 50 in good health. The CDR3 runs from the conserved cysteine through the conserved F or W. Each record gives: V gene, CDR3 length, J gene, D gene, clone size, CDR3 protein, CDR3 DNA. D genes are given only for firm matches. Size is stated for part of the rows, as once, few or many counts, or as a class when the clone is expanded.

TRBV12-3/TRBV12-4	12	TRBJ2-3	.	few	CASSFVGGTQYF	TGTGCCAGCAGTTTTGTGGGGGGTACGCAGTATTTT
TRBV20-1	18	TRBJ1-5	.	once	CSAKFRGFTGMGNQPQHF	TGCAGTGCTAAGTTTCGCGGGTTCACGGGGATGGGCAATCAGCCCCAGCATTTT
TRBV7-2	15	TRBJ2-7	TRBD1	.	CASSSGQGIAYEQYF	TGTGCCAGCAGCTCGGGACAGGGGATAGCCTACGAGCAGTACTTC
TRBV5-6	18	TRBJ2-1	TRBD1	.	CASSQPGQALLSYNEQFF	TGTGCCAGCAGCCAACCGGGACAGGCACTGCTGAGCTACAATGAGCAGTTCTTC
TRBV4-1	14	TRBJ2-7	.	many	CASSLRDNSYEQYF	TGCGCCAGCAGCCTCCGGGACAACTCCTACGAGCAGTACTTC
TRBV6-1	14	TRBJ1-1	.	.	CASSEALGYTEAFF	TGTGCCAGCAGTGAAGCGCTCGGGTATACTGAAGCTTTCTTT
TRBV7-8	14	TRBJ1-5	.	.	CASSLTASNQPQHF	TGTGCCAGCAGCTTGACTGCTAGCAATCAGCCCCAGCATTTT
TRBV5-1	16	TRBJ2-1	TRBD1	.	CASSRTGQGSYNEQFF	TGCGCCAGCAGCCGGACCGGACAGGGCTCCTACAATGAGCAGTTCTTC
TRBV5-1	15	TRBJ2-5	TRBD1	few	CASSRDRERSKTQYF	TGCGCCAGCAGTCGCGACAGGGAGAGAAGCAAGACCCAGTACTTC
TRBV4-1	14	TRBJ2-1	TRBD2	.	CASRTSPDLGEQFF	TGCGCCAGCAGGACTAGCCCCGACTTGGGTGAGCAGTTCTTC
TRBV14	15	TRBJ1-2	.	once	CASSPRTGSPYGYTF	TGTGCCAGCAGCCCTCGGACGGGCTCGCCTTATGGCTACACCTTC
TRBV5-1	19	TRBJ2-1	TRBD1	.	CASSLGRRDSPRRYNEQFF	TGCGCCAGCAGCTTGGGCCGCCGGGACAGTCCCCGGAGGTACAATGAGCAGTTCTTC
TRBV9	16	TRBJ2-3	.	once	CASTPGRGLSTDTQYF	TGTGCCAGCACCCCTGGCCGGGGCCTAAGCACAGATACGCAGTATTTT
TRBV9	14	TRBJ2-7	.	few	CASSAQHSSYEQYF	TGTGCCAGCAGCGCTCAGCATTCTTCCTACGAGCAGTACTTC
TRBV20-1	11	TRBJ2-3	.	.	CSARSATGQYF	TGCAGTGCTAGGTCCGCCACCGGGCAGTATTTT
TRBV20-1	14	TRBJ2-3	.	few	CSARVPQGADTQYF	TGCAGTGCTAGAGTCCCCCAGGGTGCAGATACGCAGTATTTT
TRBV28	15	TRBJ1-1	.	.	CASSPPLPMNTEAFF	TGTGCCAGCAGTCCCCCCCTCCCGATGAACACTGAAGCTTTCTTT
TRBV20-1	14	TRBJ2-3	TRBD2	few	CSARALRGGDTQYF	TGCAGTGCTAGAGCCCTTCGGGGAGGGGATACGCAGTATTTT
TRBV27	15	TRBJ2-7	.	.	CASSFADVTVNEQYF	TGTGCCAGCAGTTTTGCGGATGTTACGGTCAATGAGCAGTACTTC
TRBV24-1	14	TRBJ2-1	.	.	CATSDPTVYNEQFF	TGTGCCACCAGTGATCCGACGGTCTACAATGAGCAGTTCTTC
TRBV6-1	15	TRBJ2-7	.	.	CASRPRDRGYYEQYF	TGTGCCAGCCGCCCTCGTGATAGAGGGTACTACGAGCAGTACTTC
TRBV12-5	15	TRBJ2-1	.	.	CASGLVGAVPGEQFF	TGTGCTAGTGGTTTGGTAGGCGCGGTCCCAGGGGAGCAGTTCTTC
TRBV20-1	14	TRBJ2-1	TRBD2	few	CSARLAKSYNEQFF	TGCAGTGCCAGACTAGCTAAGTCCTACAATGAGCAGTTCTTC
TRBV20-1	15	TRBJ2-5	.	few	CSASPPLRPQETQYF	TGCAGTGCCTCTCCCCCACTGCGCCCGCAAGAGACCCAGTACTTC
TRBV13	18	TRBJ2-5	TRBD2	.	CASSPYSGTSGTQETQYF	TGTGCCAGCAGTCCTTACTCCGGGACTAGCGGAACGCAAGAGACCCAGTACTTC
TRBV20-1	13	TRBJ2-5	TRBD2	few	CRPSGLEGETQYF	TGCAGGCCTTCGGGACTAGAAGGAGAGACCCAGTACTTC
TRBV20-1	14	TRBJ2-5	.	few	CSARVSRTAETQYF	TGCAGTGCTAGAGTCAGTCGGACAGCCGAGACCCAGTACTTC
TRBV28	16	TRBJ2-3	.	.	CASSPRVGGGIDTQYF	TGTGCCAGCAGTCCGCGCGTGGGGGGTGGTATCGATACGCAGTATTTT